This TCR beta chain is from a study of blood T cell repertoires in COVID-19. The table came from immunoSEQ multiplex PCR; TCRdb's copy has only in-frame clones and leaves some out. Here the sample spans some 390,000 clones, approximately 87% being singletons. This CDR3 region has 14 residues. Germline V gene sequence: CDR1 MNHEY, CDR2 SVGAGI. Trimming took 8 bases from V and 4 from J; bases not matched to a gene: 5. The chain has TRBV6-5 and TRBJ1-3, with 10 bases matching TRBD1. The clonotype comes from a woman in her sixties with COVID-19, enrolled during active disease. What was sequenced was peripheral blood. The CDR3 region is CASGDRGTGNTIYF. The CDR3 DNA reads TGTGCCAGCGGGGACAGGGGTACCGGAAACACCATATATTTT.